These 17 T cell receptor beta chains share one sample of origin, sequenced in a study of Ad26.COV2.S vaccination and SARS-CoV-2 variants. Treatment described: around 19 received Ad26.COV2.S at low or high dose, single or two shots; about 5 received placebo; per-sample allocation not given. Material that was analyzed had been drawn on day 63 after the first vaccine or placebo injection. Libraries were prepared by immunoSEQ multiplex PCR; TCRdb keeps only in-frame clonotypes and omits some of them. The data hold 300,000 to 400,000 clones, with roughly 91% observed a single time. Here the sequenced sample was peripheral blood, taken in a trial of Ad26.COV2.S vaccine versus placebo. These receptors were obtained from a person between 18 and 65 years old who received the Ad26.COV2.S COVID-19 vaccine or a placebo.

Concerning this clone: One junction end does not reproduce the germline sequence, and a read error may be involved. The chain recombines TRBV19 with TRBJ2-2, with D possibly called TRBD1 or TRBD2 (6 bases each). CDR3 size: 13 residues. Germline loops: CDR1 LNHDA, CDR2 SQIVND (reference sequence). The CDR3 loop reads CASSIYPGGGLFF. CDR3 nucleotide sequence: TGTGCCAGTAGTATCTACCCCGGAGGGGGGCTGTTTTTT.

This clone was seen a single time. The CDR3 nucleotides read TGTGCCAGCAGTCCCCCCGGAGCTTGGGGGAGCCAAGAGACCCAGTACTTC. Translated, it gives CASSPPGAWGSQETQYF. The chain employs TRBV6-6 and TRBJ2-5; perhaps D is TRBD1 or TRBD2 (5 bases each). The length of the CDR3 is 17 residues. Trimming took 5 bases from V and 1 from J, leaving 20 bases between them. The germline V gene has CDR1 MNHNY and CDR2 SVGAGI (reference sequence).

About this clone itself: The sample contains more than one DNA sequence encoding this CDR3. J is TRBJ2-1 and V is TRBV7-9, with a tentative D call TRBD2 (6 bases). The CDR3 totals 15 residues. CDR1 is SEHNR, CDR2 FQNEAQ, per germline (reference sequence). V was clipped by 2 bases and J by 0 bases, with 8 bases between them. CDR3 in DNA: TGTGCCAGCAGCTTAACCGGGAGCTCCTACAATGAGCAGTTCTTC. Translating it yields CASSLTGSSYNEQFF.

J is TRBJ1-2 and V is TRBV5-1; the D gene is possibly TRBD1 (5 bases). The CDR3 is made up of 12 amino acids. The V end lost 4 bases, the J end lost 7 bases, and 11 bases lay between the germline ends. Germline CDR1 and CDR2: SGHRS and YFSETQ. CDR3 nucleotide sequence: TGCGCCAGCAGCCCCAGGGTGGGTGGCTACACCTTC. This codes for CASSPRVGGYTF.

The V call is TRBV7-2, the J call TRBJ1-6; no firm D call. Germline-derived CDR1 and CDR2 are SGHTA and FQGNSA. The CDR3 spans 16 residues. Trimming left V 1 base short and J 5 bases short, with 12 bases between. The DNA for the CDR3 is TGTGCCAGCAGCTTAGTCCCGGGAATTGATAATTCACCCCTCCACTTT. It yields the protein CASSLVPGIDNSPLHF.

This chain uses TRBV30 with TRBJ1-3; no firm D call. The CDR3 totals 11 residues. Germline V gives CDR1 GTSNPN, CDR2 SVGIG (reference sequence). V lost 1 base and J 7 bases, leaving 5 bases between the germline ends. The DNA for the CDR3 is TGTGCCTGGAGTGGTAAGAACACCATATATTTT. It codes for CAWSGKNTIYF.

The rearrangement uses TRBV13 and TRBJ2-1, with TRBD2 identical over 8 bases. The J segment lost 0 bases and the V segment lost 5 bases, leaving 3 bases of the junction unmatched. The CDR3 length is 15 residues. Germline loops: CDR1 PRHDT, CDR2 FYEKMQ (reference sequence). CDR3 in DNA: TGTGCCAGCAGCGTAGCGGGGATCTCCTACAATGAGCAGTTCTTC. It yields the protein CASSVAGISYNEQFF. Full variable domain (outside the CDR3, taken from reference TRBV13 and TRBJ2-1): AAGVIQSPRHLIKEKRETATLKCYPIPRHDTVYWYQQGPGQDPQFLISFYEKMQSDKGSIPDRFSAQQFSDYHSELNMSSLELGDSALYFCASSVAGISYNEQFFGPGTRLTVL.

This chain joins TRBV29-1 and TRBJ1-1, with D tentatively TRBD1 (5 bases). CDR1 and CDR2 from the germline V gene are SQVTM and ANQGSEA. The CDR3 is 13 amino acids. V lost 4 bases and J 6 bases, leaving 15 bases between the germline ends. The CDR3 is CSVVGGGKAEAFF. The CDR3 DNA sequence: TGCAGCGTTGTGGGTGGGGGGAAGGCTGAAGCTTTCTTT.

J is TRBJ2-1 and V is TRBV6-5, with D perhaps matching TRBD1 (6 bases). Germline V gene data show CDR1 as MNHEY and CDR2 as SVGAGI. Trimming removed 4 bases at V and 4 bases at J, with 11 bases between. The CDR3 sequence is 14 residues long. CDR3 loop: CASSFGTTYNEQFF. The CDR3 bases are TGTGCCAGCAGTTTCGGGACAACTTACAATGAGCAGTTCTTC.

This chain links TRBV19 with TRBJ1-4; no clear D. Germline CDR1 is LNHDA and CDR2 is SQIVND (reference sequence). Trimming cost V 9 bases and J 0 bases, with 14 bases left between them. CDR3 length: 15 residues. The CDR3 reads CASRTGMATNEKLFF. The DNA for the CDR3 is TGTGCCAGCAGAACGGGGATGGCAACTAATGAAAAACTGTTTTTT.

CDR3 amino acids: CASSPGGTRYEQYF. The CDR3 DNA reads TGTGCCAGCAGCCCGGGGGGGACGAGATACGAGCAGTACTTC. The rearrangement links TRBV7-2 to TRBJ2-7; 8 bases are shared with TRBD2. The CDR3 contains 14 residues. V lost 5 bases, J lost 4 bases, and 7 bases stayed unmatched. Germline V gene lookup returns CDR1 SGHTA and CDR2 FQGNSA.

The V and J genes are TRBV15 and TRBJ2-1, with 9 bases identical to TRBD1. Germline trimming cut 5 bases from V and 2 bases from J; bases unmatched to any gene: 22. The germline V gene encodes CDR1 LNHNV and CDR2 YYDKDF (reference sequence). The CDR3 contains 21 residues. The CDR3 reads CATSSRTGQGWSGGPYNEQFF. Written as DNA, the CDR3 is TGTGCCACCAGCTCCCGAACCGGACAGGGGTGGAGCGGTGGCCCCTACAATGAGCAGTTCTTC.

The chain couples TRBV5-1 to TRBJ2-7; D perhaps matches TRBD2 (6 bases). V dropped 3 bases and J dropped 2 bases, with 12 bases sitting between them. This CDR3 is built from 14 residues. Germline lookup yields CDR1 SGHRS and CDR2 YFSETQ. CDR3 sequence reads: CASSWGDPTYEQYF. CDR3 sequence (DNA): TGCGCCAGCAGCTGGGGGGACCCAACCTACGAGCAGTACTTC.

This clone was seen only a few times. The V and J genes are TRBV7-2 and TRBJ1-6; a possible D gene is TRBD1 (6 bases). CDR1 SGHTA and CDR2 FQGNSA come from the germline V gene. V was cut by 6 bases and J by 7 bases, with 25 bases left in between. The CDR3 is 18 amino acids. The CDR3 DNA sequence: TGTGCCAGCAGACCGAGACCATTTACCGGGACAACAAATTCACCCCTCCACTTT. It encodes CASRPRPFTGTTNSPLHF.

This chain uses TRBV24-1 with TRBJ1-4; 7 nucleotides match TRBD1. The CDR3 extends over 19 amino acids. Germline trimming cut 4 bases from V and 0 bases from J; bases unmatched to any gene: 13. In germline, CDR1 is KGHDR, CDR2 SFDVKD. In DNA form, the CDR3 reads TGTGCCACCAGTGACCACAAGGGGACAGCGGATGCAACTAATGAAAAACTGTTTTTT. Its protein is CATSDHKGTADATNEKLFF.

The rearrangement links TRBV5-1 to TRBJ1-1; 7 bases line up with TRBD1. The CDR3 contains 14 residues. V shed 1 base and J 2 bases; nucleotides not matched to a gene: 2. Germline-derived CDR1 and CDR2 are SGHRS and YFSETQ. The CDR3 spells CASSLKGANTEAFF. The CDR3 DNA reads as TGCGCCAGCAGCTTGAAGGGGGCAAACACTGAAGCTTTCTTT. Combining the CDR3 with reference TRBV5-1 and TRBJ1-1 gives the whole variable domain KAGVTQTPRYLIKTRGQQVTLSCSPISGHRSVSWYQQTPGQGLQFLFEYFSETQRNKGNFPGRFSGRQFSNSRSEMNVSTLELGDSALYLCASSLKGANTEAFFGQGTRLTVV.

The V call is TRBV5-1, the J call TRBJ2-1; D possibly uses TRBD1 or TRBD2 (5 bases each). Trimming took off 4 bases at V and 6 bases at J, with 23 bases between the two ends. CDR1 is SGHRS, CDR2 YFSETQ, per germline. The CDR3 has 17 amino acids. The CDR3 sequence is CASSQDRSWDRSNEQFF. The DNA for the CDR3 is TGCGCCAGCAGCCAGGACCGTTCCTGGGACCGGTCCAATGAGCAGTTCTTC.